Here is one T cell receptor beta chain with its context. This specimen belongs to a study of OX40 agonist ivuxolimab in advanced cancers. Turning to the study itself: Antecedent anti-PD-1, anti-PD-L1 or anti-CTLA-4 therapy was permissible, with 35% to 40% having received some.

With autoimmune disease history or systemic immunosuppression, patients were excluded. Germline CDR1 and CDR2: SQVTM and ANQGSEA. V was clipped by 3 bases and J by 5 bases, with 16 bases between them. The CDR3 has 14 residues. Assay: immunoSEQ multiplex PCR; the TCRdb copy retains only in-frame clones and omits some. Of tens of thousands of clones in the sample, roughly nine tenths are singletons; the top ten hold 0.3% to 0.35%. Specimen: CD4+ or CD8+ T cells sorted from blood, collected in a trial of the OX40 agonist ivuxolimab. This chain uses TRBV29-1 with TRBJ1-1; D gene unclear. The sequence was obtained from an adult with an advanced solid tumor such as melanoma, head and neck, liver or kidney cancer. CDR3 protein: CSVDPRFTGTEAFF. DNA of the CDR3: TGCAGCGTTGACCCCAGGTTTACGGGGACTGAAGCTTTCTTT. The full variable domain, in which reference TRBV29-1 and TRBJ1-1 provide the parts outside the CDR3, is SAVISQKPSRDICQRGTSLTIQCQVDSQVTMMFWYRQQPGQSLTLIATANQGSEATYESGFVIDKFPISRPNLTFSTLTVSNMSPEDSSIYLCSVDPRFTGTEAFFGQGTRLTVV.